Presented here are 6 T cell receptor beta chains from one specimen sequenced in a study of blood T cell repertoires in COVID-19. This table comes from immunoSEQ multiplex PCR, and its TCRdb copy is limited to in-frame clones, with some not included. The sample contains some 120,000 clones, about four fifths of which appear only once. The sample taken for sequencing was peripheral blood. The receptors stem from a human donor in a cohort sampled during active COVID-19.

The V gene is TRBV7-8, the J gene TRBJ2-5; D unclear. Germline CDR1 SGHVS, CDR2 FQNEAQ. CDR3 length: 13 residues. V was pared by 2 bases and J by 0 bases, with 4 bases between. The DNA of the CDR3 is TGTGCCAGCAGCTTAAAGCACCAAGAGACCCAGTACTTC. Translating gives CASSLKHQETQYF. The whole variable domain, remainder taken from reference TRBV7-8 and TRBJ2-5, is GAGVSQSPRYKVAKRGQDVALRCDPISGHVSLFWYQQALGQGPEFLTYFQNEAQLDKSGLPSDRFFAERPEGSVSTLKIQRTQQEDSAVYLCASSLKHQETQYFGPGTRLLVL.

The chain recombines TRBV27 with TRBJ1-1; the D gene is possibly TRBD1 (6 bases). This CDR3 comprises 16 residues. Trimming pared 2 bases from V and 6 bases from J, leaving 19 bases between. CDR1 is MNHEY, CDR2 SMNVEV, per germline (reference sequence). The CDR3 DNA reads TGTGCCAGCAGTTTACAGTCGACAGGCGGAATTTCTGAAGCTTTCTTT. Translation gives CASSLQSTGGISEAFF.

J is TRBJ1-3 and V is TRBV5-1; no clear D gene. Germline-derived CDR1 and CDR2 are SGHRS and YFSETQ. The CDR3 has 15 residues. V lost 3 bases and J 0 bases, leaving 10 bases between the germline ends. CDR3 sequence reads: CASSYPEASGNTIYF. CDR3 nucleotide sequence: TGCGCCAGCAGCTATCCCGAGGCCTCTGGAAACACCATATATTTT.

This clone occurred a few times. This specimen includes other DNA sequences encoding the same CDR3. V gene TRBV18 combines with J gene TRBJ2-7; 9 nucleotides line up with TRBD1. Unmatched junction bases numbered 3, after V lost 3 bases and J lost 3 bases. The germline V gene encodes CDR1 KGHSH and CDR2 LQKENI. This CDR3 is 14 amino acids long. The DNA of the CDR3 is TGTGCCAGCTCACCGGGGACAGGGCTCTACGAGCAGTACTTC. This encodes CASSPGTGLYEQYF.

The chain couples TRBV3-1 (or the pseudogene TRBV3-2) to TRBJ1-2; 8 bases are a match to TRBD1. The CDR3 consists of 15 residues. The ends lost 1 base at V and 4 bases at J; junction bases unmatched: 5. The germline gives CDR1 LGHDT, CDR2 YNNKEL (reference sequence). DNA for the CDR3: TGTGCCAGCAGCCAAGTCGGACAGGGAATCTATGGCTACACCTTC. Protein sequence: CASSQVGQGIYGYTF.

The J gene is TRBJ1-1, the V gene TRBV7-9; TRBD1 aligns across 9 bases. The germline CDR1 and CDR2 sequences are SEHNR and FQNEAQ (reference sequence). The junction had 3 bases not matched to a gene; V was cut back by 1 base and J by 9 bases. This CDR3 is 13 amino acids long. This CDR3 is CASSLEGQGKAFF. The DNA of the CDR3 is TGTGCCAGCAGCTTAGAGGGACAGGGAAAAGCTTTCTTT.